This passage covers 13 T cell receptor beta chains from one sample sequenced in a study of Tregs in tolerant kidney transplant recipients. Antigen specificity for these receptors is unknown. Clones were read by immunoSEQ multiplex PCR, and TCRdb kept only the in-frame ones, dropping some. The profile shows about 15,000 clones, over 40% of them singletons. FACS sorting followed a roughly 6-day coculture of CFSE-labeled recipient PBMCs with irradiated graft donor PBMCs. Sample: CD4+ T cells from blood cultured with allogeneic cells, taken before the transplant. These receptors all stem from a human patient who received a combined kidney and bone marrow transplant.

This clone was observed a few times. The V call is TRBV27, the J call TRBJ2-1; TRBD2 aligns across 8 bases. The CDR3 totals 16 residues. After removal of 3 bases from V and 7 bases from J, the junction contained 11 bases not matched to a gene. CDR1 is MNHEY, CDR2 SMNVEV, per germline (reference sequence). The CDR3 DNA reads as TGTGCCAGCAGTTTCTTTTATACCGGGGGGGGAAATGAGCAGTTCTTC. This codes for CASSFFYTGGGNEQFF.

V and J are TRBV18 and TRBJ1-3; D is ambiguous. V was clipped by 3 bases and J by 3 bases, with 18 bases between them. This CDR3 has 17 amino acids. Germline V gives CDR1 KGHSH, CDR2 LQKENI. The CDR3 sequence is CASSPSFSVNLGNTIYF. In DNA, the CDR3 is TGTGCCAGCTCACCCTCCTTCAGCGTGAACCTTGGAAACACCATATATTTT.

In DNA, the CDR3 is TGTGCCTGGTCAAGCGGGACAGCCAAAAACATTCAGTACTTC. Translated: CAWSSGTAKNIQYF. The J gene is TRBJ2-4, the V gene TRBV30; 7 positions match TRBD2. There are 14 residues in the CDR3. CDR1 GTSNPN and CDR2 SVGIG come from the germline V gene (reference sequence). The J segment lost 0 bases and the V segment lost 5 bases, leaving 4 bases of the junction unmatched.

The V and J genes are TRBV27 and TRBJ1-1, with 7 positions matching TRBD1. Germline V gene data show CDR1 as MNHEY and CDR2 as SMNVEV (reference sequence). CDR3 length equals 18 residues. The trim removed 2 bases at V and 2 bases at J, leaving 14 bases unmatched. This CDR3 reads CASSLRWDSPFSNTEAFF. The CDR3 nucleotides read TGTGCCAGCAGTTTACGTTGGGACAGCCCGTTTTCCAACACTGAAGCTTTCTTT.

The CDR3 protein is CASSPRRVSYGYTF. The CDR3 nucleotides are TGTGCCAGCAGTCCTCGCAGGGTTTCCTATGGCTACACCTTC. The chain links TRBV6-6 to TRBJ1-2; D is perhaps TRBD1 (5 bases). V lost 5 bases and J 4 bases, leaving 14 bases between the germline ends. This CDR3 has 14 residues. Germline V gene data show CDR1 as MNHNY and CDR2 as SVGAGI (reference sequence).

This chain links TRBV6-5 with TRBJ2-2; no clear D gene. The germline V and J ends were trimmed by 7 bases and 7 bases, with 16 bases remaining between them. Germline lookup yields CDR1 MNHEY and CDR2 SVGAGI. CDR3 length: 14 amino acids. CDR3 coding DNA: TGTGCCAGCAAAGAGCCCTCGCTGGTCGGGGAGCTGTTTTTT. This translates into CASKEPSLVGELFF.

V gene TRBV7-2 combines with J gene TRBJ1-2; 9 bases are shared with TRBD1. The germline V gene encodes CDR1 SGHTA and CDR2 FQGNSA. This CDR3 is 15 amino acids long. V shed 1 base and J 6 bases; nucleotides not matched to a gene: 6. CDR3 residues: CASSLGSGQGNGYTF. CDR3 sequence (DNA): TGTGCCAGCAGCTTAGGGTCGGGACAGGGAAATGGCTACACCTTC.

The CDR3, as DNA: TGTGCCAGCAGCTTTTCGCTCGGACAGGGTTGGGCCGAGCAGTACTTC. It is translated as CASSFSLGQGWAEQYF. The rearrangement links TRBV11-2 to TRBJ2-7; 8 bases fit TRBD1. There are 16 residues in the CDR3. The J segment lost 6 bases and the V segment lost 3 bases, leaving 13 bases of the junction unmatched. Per the germline V gene, CDR1 is SGHAT and CDR2 is FQNNGV.

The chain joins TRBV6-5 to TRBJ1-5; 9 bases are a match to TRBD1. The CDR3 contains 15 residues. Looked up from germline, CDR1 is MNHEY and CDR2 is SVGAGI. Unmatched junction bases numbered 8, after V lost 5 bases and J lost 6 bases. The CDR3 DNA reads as TGTGCCAGCAGTAGCACAGGGGGCGCGGGTCAGCCCCAGCATTTT. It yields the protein CASSSTGGAGQPQHF.

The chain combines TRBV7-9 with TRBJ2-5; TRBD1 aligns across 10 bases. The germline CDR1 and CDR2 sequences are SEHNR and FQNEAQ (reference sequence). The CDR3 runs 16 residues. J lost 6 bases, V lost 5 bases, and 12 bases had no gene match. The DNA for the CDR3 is TGTGCCAGCAGCCTGTGGGACAGGGGAAGCGCCCAGACCCAGTACTTC. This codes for CASSLWDRGSAQTQYF.

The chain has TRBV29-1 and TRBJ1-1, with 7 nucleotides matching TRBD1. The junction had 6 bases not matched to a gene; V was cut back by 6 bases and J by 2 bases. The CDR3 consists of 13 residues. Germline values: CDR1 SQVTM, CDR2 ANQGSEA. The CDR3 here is CSVWTGGNTEAFF. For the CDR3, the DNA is TGCAGCGTCTGGACAGGCGGTAACACTGAAGCTTTCTTT.

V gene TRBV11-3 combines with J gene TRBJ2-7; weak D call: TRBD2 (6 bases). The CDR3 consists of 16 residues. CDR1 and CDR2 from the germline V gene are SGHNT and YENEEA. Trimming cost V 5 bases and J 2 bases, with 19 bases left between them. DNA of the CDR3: TGTGCCAGCAGCCGCCCCTACGGCGGGGCGGCCTACGAGCAGTACTTC. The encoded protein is CASSRPYGGAAYEQYF. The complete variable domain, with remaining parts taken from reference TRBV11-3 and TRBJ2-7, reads EAGVVQSPRYKIIEKKQPVAFWCNPISGHNTLYWYLQNLGQGPELLIRYENEEAVDDSQLPKDRFSAERLKGVDSTLKIQPAELGDSAVYLCASSRPYGGAAYEQYFGPGTRLTVT.

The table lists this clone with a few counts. The DNA of the CDR3 is TGCAGCGTGGGTTCGCGGGGGACGGGGACTGAAGCTTTCTTT. Its protein is CSVGSRGTGTEAFF. J is TRBJ1-1 and V is TRBV29-1; D perhaps matches TRBD1 (5 bases). The germline V and J ends were trimmed by 6 bases and 5 bases, with 19 bases remaining between them. This CDR3 is built from 14 residues. Germline CDR1 SQVTM, CDR2 ANQGSEA.